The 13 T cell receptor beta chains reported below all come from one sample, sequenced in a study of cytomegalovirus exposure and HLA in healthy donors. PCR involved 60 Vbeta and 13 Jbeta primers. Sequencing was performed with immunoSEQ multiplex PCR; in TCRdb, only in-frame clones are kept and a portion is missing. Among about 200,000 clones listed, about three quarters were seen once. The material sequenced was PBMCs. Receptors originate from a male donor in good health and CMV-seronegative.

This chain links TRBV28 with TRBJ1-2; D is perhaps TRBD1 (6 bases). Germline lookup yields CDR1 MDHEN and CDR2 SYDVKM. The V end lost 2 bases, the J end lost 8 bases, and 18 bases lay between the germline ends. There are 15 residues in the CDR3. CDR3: CASSLRDTKRGGYTF. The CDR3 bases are TGTGCCAGCAGTTTAAGGGACACAAAGCGAGGCGGCTACACCTTC.

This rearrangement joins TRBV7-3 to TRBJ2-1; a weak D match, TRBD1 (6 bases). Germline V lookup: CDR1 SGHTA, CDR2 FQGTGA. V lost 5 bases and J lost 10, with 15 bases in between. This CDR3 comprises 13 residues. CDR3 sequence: CASSRDNYKEQFF. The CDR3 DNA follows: TGTGCCAGCAGCCGGGACAATTATAAGGAGCAGTTCTTC.

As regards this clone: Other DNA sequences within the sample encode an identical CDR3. The CDR3 sequence is CASSSGQPQHF. CDR3 nucleotide sequence: TGTGCCAGCAGTTCAGGTCAGCCCCAGCATTTT. V usage is TRBV28 and J usage is TRBJ1-5; no firm D call. The CDR3 is 11 residues long. Per germline, CDR1 MDHEN and CDR2 SYDVKM. V gave up 4 bases and J gave up 6 bases, with 4 bases separating them. Supplemented by reference TRBV28 and TRBJ1-5, the full variable domain reads DVKVTQSSRYLVKRTGEKVFLECVQDMDHENMFWYRQDPGLGLRLIYFSYDVKMKEKGDIPEGYSVSREKKERFSLILESASTNQTSMYLCASSSGQPQHFGDGTRLSIL.

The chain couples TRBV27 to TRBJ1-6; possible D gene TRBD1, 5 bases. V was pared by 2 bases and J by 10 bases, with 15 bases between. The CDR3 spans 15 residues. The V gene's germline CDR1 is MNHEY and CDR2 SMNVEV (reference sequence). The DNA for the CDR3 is TGTGCCAGCAGTTTAGGGCAGGGAGGCCGGTCACCCCTCCACTTT. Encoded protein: CASSLGQGGRSPLHF.

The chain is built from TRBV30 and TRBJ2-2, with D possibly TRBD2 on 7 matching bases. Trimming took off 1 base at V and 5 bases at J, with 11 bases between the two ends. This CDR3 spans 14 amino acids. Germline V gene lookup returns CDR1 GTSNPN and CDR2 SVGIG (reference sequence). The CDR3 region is CAWSERGATGELFF. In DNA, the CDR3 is TGTGCCTGGAGTGAACGGGGGGCAACCGGGGAGCTGTTTTTT.

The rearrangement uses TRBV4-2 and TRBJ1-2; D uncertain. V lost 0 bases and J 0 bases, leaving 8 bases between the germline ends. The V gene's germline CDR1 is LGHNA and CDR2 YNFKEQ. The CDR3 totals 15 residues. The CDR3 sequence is CASSQEHLANYGYTF. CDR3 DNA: TGTGCCAGCAGCCAAGAACACCTAGCTAACTATGGCTACACCTTC.

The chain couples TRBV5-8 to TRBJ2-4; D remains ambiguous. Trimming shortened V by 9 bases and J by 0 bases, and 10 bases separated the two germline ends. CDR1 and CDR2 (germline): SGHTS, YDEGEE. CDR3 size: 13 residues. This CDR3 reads CATRGLAKNIQYF. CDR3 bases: TGTGCCACCCGAGGCCTAGCCAAAAACATTCAGTACTTC.

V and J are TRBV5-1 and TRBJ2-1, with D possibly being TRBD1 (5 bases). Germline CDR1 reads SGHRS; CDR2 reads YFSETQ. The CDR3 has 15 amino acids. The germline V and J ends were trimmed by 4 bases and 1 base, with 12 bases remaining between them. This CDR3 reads CASSAPRDSYNEQFF. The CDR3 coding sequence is TGCGCCAGCAGCGCGCCCAGGGATTCCTACAATGAGCAGTTCTTC.

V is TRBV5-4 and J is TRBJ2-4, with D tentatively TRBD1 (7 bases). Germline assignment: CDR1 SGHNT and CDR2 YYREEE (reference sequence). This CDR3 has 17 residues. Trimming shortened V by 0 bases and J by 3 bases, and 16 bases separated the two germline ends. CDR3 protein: CASSLALDRRGKNIQYF. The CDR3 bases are TGTGCCAGCAGCTTGGCCCTGGACAGGCGGGGCAAAAACATTCAGTACTTC.

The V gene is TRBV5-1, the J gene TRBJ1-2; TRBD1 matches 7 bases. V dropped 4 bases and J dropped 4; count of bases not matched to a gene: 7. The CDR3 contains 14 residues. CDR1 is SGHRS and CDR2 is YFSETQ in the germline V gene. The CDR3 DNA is TGCGCCAGCAGCCAAGACAGGGTTGCCTATGGCTACACCTTC. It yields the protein CASSQDRVAYGYTF.

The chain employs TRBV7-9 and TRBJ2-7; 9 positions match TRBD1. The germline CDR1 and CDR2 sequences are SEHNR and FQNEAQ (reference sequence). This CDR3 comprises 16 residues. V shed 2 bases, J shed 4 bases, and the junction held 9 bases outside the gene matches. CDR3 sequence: CASSLTRQGESYEQYF. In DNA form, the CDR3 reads TGTGCCAGCAGCTTAACGCGACAGGGGGAAAGTTACGAGCAGTACTTC.

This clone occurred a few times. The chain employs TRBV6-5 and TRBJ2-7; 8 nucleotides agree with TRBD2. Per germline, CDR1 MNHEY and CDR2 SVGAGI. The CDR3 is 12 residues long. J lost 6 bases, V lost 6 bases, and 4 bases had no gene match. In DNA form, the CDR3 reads TGTGCCAGCAGCCCGGGGGGGTCCGAGCAGTACTTC. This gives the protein CASSPGGSEQYF.

CDR3 protein: CASSLGTGSGEQYF. In nucleotides, the CDR3 is TGTGCCAGCAGTTTAGGGACAGGGTCGGGCGAGCAGTACTTC. The chain combines TRBV28 with TRBJ2-7; 9 bases fit TRBD1. This CDR3 has 14 residues. V dropped 2 bases and J dropped 6; count of bases not matched to a gene: 5. The germline V gene encodes CDR1 MDHEN and CDR2 SYDVKM.